The text below deals with one TCR beta chain. As handled by the study authors: Reference gene primer amplification in the assay estimated nucleated cell counts. Generated by immunoSEQ multiplex PCR, the TCRdb table keeps only in-frame clones and is missing some. V, J and clone size derive from that table, while D and trimming were established from the DNA sequence. This repertoire shows roughly 200,000 clones, approximately 85% found once; its top ten account for around 8%. Enrolled during active infection, Seattle patients were then followed longitudinally. The sample is drawn from a study of blood T cell repertoires in COVID-19. Study context: Whether acute or convalescent, the COVID-19 samples came from the United States, Italy and Spain.

The CDR3 is 12 residues long. Trimming cost V 4 bases and J 8 bases, with 12 bases left between them. Germline V CDR1 and CDR2: SGHRS, YFSETQ. Specimen: peripheral blood. This receptor was taken from an elderly woman with COVID-19, enrolled during active disease. The J gene is TRBJ1-2, the V gene TRBV5-1; a possible D gene is TRBD1 (6 bases). CDR3 nucleotides: TGCGCCAGCAGCGGGAAGGGGGTCGGCTACACCTTC. Protein product: CASSGKGVGYTF.